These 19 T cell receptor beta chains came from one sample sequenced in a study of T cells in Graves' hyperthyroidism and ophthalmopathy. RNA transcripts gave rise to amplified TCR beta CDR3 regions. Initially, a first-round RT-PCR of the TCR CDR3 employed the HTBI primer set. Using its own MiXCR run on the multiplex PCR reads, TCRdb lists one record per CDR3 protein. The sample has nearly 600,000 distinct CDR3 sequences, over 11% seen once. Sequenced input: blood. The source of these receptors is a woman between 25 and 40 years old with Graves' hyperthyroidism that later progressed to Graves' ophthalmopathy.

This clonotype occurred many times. The CDR3 nucleotides are TGTGCCAGCAGTTTAGCCCCCCGCGGCGGGAGGGCCGGCTATGAGCAGTTCTTC. Translated: CASSLAPRGGRAGYEQFF. This rearrangement joins TRBV12-3 or TRBV12-4 to TRBJ2-1; 9 bases match TRBD2. Germline trimming cut 0 bases from V and 8 bases from J; bases unmatched to any gene: 14. The CDR3 loop spans 18 amino acids.

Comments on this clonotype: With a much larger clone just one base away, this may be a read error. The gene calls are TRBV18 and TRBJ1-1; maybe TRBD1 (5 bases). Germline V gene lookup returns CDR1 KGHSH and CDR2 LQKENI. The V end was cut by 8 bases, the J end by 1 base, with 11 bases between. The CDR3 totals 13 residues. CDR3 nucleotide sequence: TGTGCCAGCCCCCGGGGGGAGAACACTGAAGCTTTCTTT. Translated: CASPRGENTEAFF.

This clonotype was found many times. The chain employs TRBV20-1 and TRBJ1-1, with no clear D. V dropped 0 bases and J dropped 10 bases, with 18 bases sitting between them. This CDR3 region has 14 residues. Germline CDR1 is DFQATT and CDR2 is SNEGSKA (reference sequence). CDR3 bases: TGCAGTGCTAGAGATTCCCTTCAGCGGCAAAGAGCTTTCTTT. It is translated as CSARDSLQRQRAFF.

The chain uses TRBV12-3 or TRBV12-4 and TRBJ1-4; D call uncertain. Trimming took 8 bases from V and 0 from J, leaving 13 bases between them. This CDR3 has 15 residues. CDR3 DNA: TGTGCCAGCGCGCGTTCCGCTTCAACTAATGAAAAACTGTTTTTT. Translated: CASARSASTNEKLFF.

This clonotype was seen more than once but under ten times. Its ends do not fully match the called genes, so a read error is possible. CDR3 DNA sequence: TGCAGTGCGAGAGCCGTCTTCCGGGGGCTATTCTCCTACGAGCAGTACTTC. It specifies CSARAVFRGLFSYEQYF. The chain employs TRBV20-1 and TRBJ2-7, with D possibly called TRBD1 or TRBD2 (6 bases each). The germline V gene has CDR1 DFQATT and CDR2 SNEGSKA (reference sequence). The CDR3 is 17 amino acids.

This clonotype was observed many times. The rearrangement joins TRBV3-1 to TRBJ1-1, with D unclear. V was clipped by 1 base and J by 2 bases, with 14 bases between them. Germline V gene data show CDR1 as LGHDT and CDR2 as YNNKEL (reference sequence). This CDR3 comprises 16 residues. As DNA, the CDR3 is TGTGCCAGCAGCCAAGGTTCCTTATACATCAACACTGAAGCTTTCTTT. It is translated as CASSQGSLYINTEAFF.

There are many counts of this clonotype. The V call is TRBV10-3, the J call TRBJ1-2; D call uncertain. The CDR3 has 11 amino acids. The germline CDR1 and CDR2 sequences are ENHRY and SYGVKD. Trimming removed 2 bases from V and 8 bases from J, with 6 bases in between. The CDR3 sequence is CAISEPKGYTF. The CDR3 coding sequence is TGTGCCATCAGTGAGCCCAAGGGCTACACCTTC.

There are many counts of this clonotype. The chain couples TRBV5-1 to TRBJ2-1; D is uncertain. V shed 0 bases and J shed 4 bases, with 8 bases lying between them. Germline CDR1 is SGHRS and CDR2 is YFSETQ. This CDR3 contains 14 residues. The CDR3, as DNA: TGCGCCAGCAGCTTGGGGGCAGATTACAATGAGCAGTTCTTC. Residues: CASSLGADYNEQFF.

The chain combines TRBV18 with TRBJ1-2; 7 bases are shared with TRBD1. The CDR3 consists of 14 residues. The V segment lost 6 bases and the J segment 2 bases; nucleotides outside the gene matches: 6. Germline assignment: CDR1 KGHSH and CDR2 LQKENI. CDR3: CASSPADRNYGYTF. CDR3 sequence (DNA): TGTGCCAGCTCGCCAGCGGACAGGAACTATGGCTACACCTTC.

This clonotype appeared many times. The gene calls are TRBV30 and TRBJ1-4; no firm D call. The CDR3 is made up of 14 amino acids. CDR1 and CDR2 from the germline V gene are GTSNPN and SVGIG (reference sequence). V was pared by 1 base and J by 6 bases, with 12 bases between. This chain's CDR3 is CAWSGLASDEKLFF. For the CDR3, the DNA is TGTGCCTGGAGTGGCTTGGCTTCGGATGAAAAACTGTTTTTT.

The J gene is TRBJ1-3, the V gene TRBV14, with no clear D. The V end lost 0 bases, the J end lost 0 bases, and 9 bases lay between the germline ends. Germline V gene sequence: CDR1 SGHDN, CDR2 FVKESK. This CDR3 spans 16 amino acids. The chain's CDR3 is CASSQDRFLSGNTIYF. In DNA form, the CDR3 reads TGTGCCAGCAGCCAAGACAGATTTCTCTCTGGAAACACCATATATTTT. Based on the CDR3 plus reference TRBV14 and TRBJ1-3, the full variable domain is EAGVTQFPSHSVIEKGQTVTLRCDPISGHDNLYWYRRVMGKEIKFLLHFVKESKQDESGMPNNRFLAERTGGTYSTLKVQPAELEDSGVYFCASSQDRFLSGNTIYFGEGSWLTVV.

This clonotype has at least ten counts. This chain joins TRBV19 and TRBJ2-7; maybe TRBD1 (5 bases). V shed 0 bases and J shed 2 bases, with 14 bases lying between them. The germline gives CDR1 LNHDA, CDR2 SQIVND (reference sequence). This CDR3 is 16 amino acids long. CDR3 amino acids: CASSIDGASHAYEQYF. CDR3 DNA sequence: TGTGCCAGTAGTATAGATGGGGCATCTCATGCCTACGAGCAGTACTTC.

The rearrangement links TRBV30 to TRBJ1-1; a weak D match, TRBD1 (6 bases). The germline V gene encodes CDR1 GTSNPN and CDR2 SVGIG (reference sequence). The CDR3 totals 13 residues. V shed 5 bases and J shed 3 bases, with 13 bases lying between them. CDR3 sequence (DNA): TGTGCCTGGGCGGGGGCAGCCTACACTGAAGCTTTCTTT. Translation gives CAWAGAAYTEAFF.

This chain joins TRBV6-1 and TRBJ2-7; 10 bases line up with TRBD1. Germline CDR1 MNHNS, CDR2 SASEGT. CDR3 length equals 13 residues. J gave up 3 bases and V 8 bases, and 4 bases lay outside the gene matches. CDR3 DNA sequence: TGTGCCAGCGGGTGGACAGGGGGCTACGAGCAGTACTTC. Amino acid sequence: CASGWTGGYEQYF.

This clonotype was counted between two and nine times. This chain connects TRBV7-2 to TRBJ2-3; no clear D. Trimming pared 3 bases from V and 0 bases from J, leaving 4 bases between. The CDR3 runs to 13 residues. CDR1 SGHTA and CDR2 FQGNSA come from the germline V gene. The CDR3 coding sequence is TGTGCCAGCAGCTTTTTTAGCACAGATACGCAGTATTTT. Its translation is CASSFFSTDTQYF.

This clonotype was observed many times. The CDR3 region is CATSRVGNGEQYF. The CDR3 DNA reads as TGTGCCACCAGCAGAGTTGGCAACGGCGAGCAGTACTTC. This chain links TRBV15 with TRBJ2-7; no clear D gene. This CDR3 is built from 13 residues. Trimming took off 1 base at V and 6 bases at J, with 10 bases between the two ends. In germline, CDR1 is LNHNV, CDR2 YYDKDF (reference sequence).

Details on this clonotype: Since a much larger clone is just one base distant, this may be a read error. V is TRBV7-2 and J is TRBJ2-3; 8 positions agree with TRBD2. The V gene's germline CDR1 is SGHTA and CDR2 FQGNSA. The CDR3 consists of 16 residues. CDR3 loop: CASSLGSGISTDTRYF. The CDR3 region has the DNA TGTGCCAGCAGCTTGGGTAGCGGGATCAGCACAGATACGCGGTATTTT.

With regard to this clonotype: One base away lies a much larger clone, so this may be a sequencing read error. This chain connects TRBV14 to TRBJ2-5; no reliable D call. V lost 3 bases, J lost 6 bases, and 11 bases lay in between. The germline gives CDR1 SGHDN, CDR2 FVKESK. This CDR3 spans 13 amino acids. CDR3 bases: TGTGCCAGCAGCCATCCCCGTCAAAAGACCCAGTACTTC. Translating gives CASSHPRQKTQYF.

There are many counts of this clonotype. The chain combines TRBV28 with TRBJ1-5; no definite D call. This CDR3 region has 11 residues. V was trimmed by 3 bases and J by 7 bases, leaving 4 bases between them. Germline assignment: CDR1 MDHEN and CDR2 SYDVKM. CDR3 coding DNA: TGTGCCAGCAGTTTCAGACAGCCCCAGCATTTT. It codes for CASSFRQPQHF.